The 6 T cell receptor beta chains below come from one sample, sequenced in a study of control samples from healthy donors and cancer patients. Clones were sequenced by immunoSEQ multiplex PCR, and TCRdb holds only the in-frame ones, with some missing. The repertoire holds about 34,000 clones, with about 88% as singletons. The sequencing sample was made of PBMCs. The origin of the receptors is a woman aged 40-49 years with lung cancer.

The chain carries TRBV19 and TRBJ1-5, with TRBD1 matching 7 bases. V was pared by 5 bases and J by 5 bases, with 12 bases of the junction left unmatched. CDR3 size: 16 residues. The germline V gene has CDR1 LNHDA and CDR2 SQIVND (reference sequence). The CDR3 DNA reads TGTGCCAGTAGTTTCAGGGGGAGTAGAGTCGATCAGCCCCAGCATTTT. Protein product: CASSFRGSRVDQPQHF.

This clone was picked up a small number of times. This chain links TRBV30 with TRBJ1-4; 8 positions match TRBD1. The V and J ends lost 2 bases and 10 bases, in that order; junction bases with no gene match: 6. Germline V gives CDR1 GTSNPN, CDR2 SVGIG (reference sequence). The CDR3 is 13 residues long. The CDR3 loop reads CAWSRQGNGKLFF. The CDR3 nucleotides read TGTGCCTGGAGTCGACAGGGGAACGGAAAACTGTTTTTT.

This chain uses TRBV5-5 with TRBJ1-3; unclear D gene. The CDR3 sequence is 14 residues long. The germline V and J ends were trimmed by 5 bases and 0 bases, with 9 bases remaining between them. CDR1 is SGHKS and CDR2 is YYEKEE in the germline V gene (reference sequence). This CDR3 reads CASRRVISGNTIYF. DNA of the CDR3: TGTGCCAGCAGACGGGTAATCTCTGGAAACACCATATATTTT.

This chain links TRBV10-3 with TRBJ2-5; 7 positions match TRBD1. V lost 11 bases to trimming and J lost 5 bases; unmatched junction nucleotides: 14. This CDR3 spans 14 amino acids. Germline V gives CDR1 ENHRY, CDR2 SYGVKD. The CDR3 DNA reads TGTGCCGCAAAACCGGGACAGCAGGAGGAGACCCAGTACTTC. Amino acid sequence: CAAKPGQQEETQYF.

The CDR3 loop reads CASTLDVGTEAFF. The CDR3 DNA reads TGTGCCAGCACCCTAGACGTAGGCACTGAAGCTTTCTTT. The chain uses TRBV6-5 and TRBJ1-1; D gene uncertain. The CDR3 covers 13 residues. Trimming stripped 7 bases from V and 4 bases from J, with 13 bases between. The germline V gene has CDR1 MNHEY and CDR2 SVGAGI.

The V and J genes are TRBV7-9 and TRBJ1-1; TRBD1 is a possible D gene (5 bases). CDR1 and CDR2 (germline): SEHNR, FQNEAQ (reference sequence). The CDR3 runs to 13 residues. Trimming took off 2 bases at V and 4 bases at J, with 8 bases between the two ends. The CDR3 bases are TGTGCCAGCAGCTTATTGGGGCCCACTGAAGCTTTCTTT. Translated, it gives CASSLLGPTEAFF.